A selection of T cell receptor beta chains follows, all from one sample in a study of blood T cell repertoires in COVID-19. Sequencing used immunoSEQ multiplex PCR; TCRdb keeps in-frame clones, though not all of them. The sample lists 150,000 to 200,000 clones; 90% to 95% were seen once. Sequenced input: peripheral blood. These receptors all come from a woman aged 45-65 years with acute or convalescent COVID-19. The CDR3 runs from the conserved cysteine through the conserved F or W. Clone size is stated in some rows and not others, as once, few, many or a class when expanded.

clone size,V gene,J gene,CDR3 protein
once,TRBV7-2,TRBJ1-1,CASSATQGLNTEAFF
NA,TRBV5-1,TRBJ1-1,CASSLQELMNTEAFF
many,TRBV7-9,TRBJ1-2,CASSSGQGGGEYGYTF
NA,TRBV5-1,TRBJ2-1,CASSSGQTSYNEQFF
NA,TRBV6-6,TRBJ2-3,CASSYVAGDTQYF
NA,TRBV2,TRBJ1-6,CASSDQKTGSYNSPLHF
NA,TRBV2,TRBJ1-2,CASSRESNYGYTF
NA,TRBV28,TRBJ2-1,CASSFRSTGGINEQFF
once,TRBV28,TRBJ2-4,CASSPGGWGKNIQYF
NA,TRBV19,TRBJ2-1,CASSISGSSYNEQFF
once,TRBV7-6,TRBJ1-2,CASSYPGLYGYTF
NA,TRBV4-3,TRBJ1-4,CASSQDQGGLSSVGLFF
once,TRBV7-2,TRBJ1-5,CASSPGQFSNQPQHF
NA,TRBV14,TRBJ2-7,CASSQKLTGYEQYF
NA,TRBV2,TRBJ2-5,CASSDPSSGGLQETQYF
NA,TRBV7-2,TRBJ2-2,CASSLPPGLAGGRTGELFF
NA,TRBV2,TRBJ1-2,CASSESTRTGSGGGYTF
NA,TRBV3-1/TRBV3-2,TRBJ2-1,CASSQVQGYGEQFF
NA,TRBV18,TRBJ1-2,CASSSSQGVYGYTF
NA,TRBV27,TRBJ1-1,CASRTGGNTEAFF
NA,TRBV27,TRBJ1-1,CASSLGARDTEAFF
NA,TRBV20-1,TRBJ1-2,CSASKYEGRGDGYTF
NA,TRBV4-3,TRBJ2-1,CASSQGPRDRGGYEQFF